This T cell receptor beta chain appears in the sequencing data of a study of control samples from healthy donors and cancer patients. This table comes from immunoSEQ multiplex PCR, and its TCRdb copy is limited to in-frame clones, with some not included. The sample yields 250,000 to 300,000 clones, around 79% seen once. The V segment lost 4 bases and the J segment 5 bases; nucleotides outside the gene matches: 9. From germline, CDR1 is SGHRS and CDR2 YFSETQ. This CDR3 is 15 amino acids long. The sequence came from an older woman with lung cancer. The chain carries TRBV5-1 and TRBJ1-5; 7 nucleotides agree with TRBD1. Specimen: PBMCs. Here the CDR3 DNA reads TGCGCCAGCAGCGCTGGGGGACAGATTGATCAGCCCCAGCATTTT. Translation: CASSAGGQIDQPQHF.